The 17 T cell receptor beta chains below were found in one sample sequenced in a study of cytomegalovirus exposure and HLA in healthy donors. The method was immunoSEQ multiplex PCR; TCRdb's version includes in-frame clones alone and lacks a portion of them. This repertoire shows roughly 120,000 clones, approximately 94% found once; its top ten account for less than 1.5%. Sequenced: PBMCs. All receptors derive from a woman between 18 and 29 years old in good health and CMV-seronegative.

The J gene is TRBJ1-3, the V gene TRBV18; 8 bases match TRBD1. The germline gives CDR1 KGHSH, CDR2 LQKENI. V shed 5 bases and J 0 bases; nucleotides not matched to a gene: 3. This CDR3 is 15 amino acids long. The CDR3 loop reads CASSSDRGSGNTIYF. In nucleotides, the CDR3 is TGTGCCAGCTCATCAGACAGGGGCTCTGGAAACACCATATATTTT.

This chain connects TRBV14 to TRBJ2-7; 9 positions agree with TRBD2. V lost 3 bases to trimming and J lost 5 bases; unmatched junction nucleotides: 2. The CDR3 length is 13 residues. In germline, CDR1 is SGHDN, CDR2 FVKESK. This chain's CDR3 is CASSQEREDEQYF. The DNA for the CDR3 is TGTGCCAGCAGCCAGGAGCGGGAGGACGAGCAGTACTTC.

The V gene is TRBV28, the J gene TRBJ2-7; D call uncertain. The germline V gene encodes CDR1 MDHEN and CDR2 SYDVKM. The CDR3 has 10 amino acids. Trimming pared 5 bases from V and 5 bases from J, leaving 4 bases between. In DNA, the CDR3 is TGTGCCAGCAGTCTCCACGAGCAGTACTTC. Its translation: CASSLHEQYF.

The rearrangement links TRBV19 to TRBJ2-3; 11 nucleotides agree with TRBD2. The ends lost 7 bases at V and 2 bases at J; junction bases unmatched: 14. The CDR3 is 18 amino acids. Germline V gives CDR1 LNHDA, CDR2 SQIVND (reference sequence). In DNA, the CDR3 is TGTGCCAGTATCCCTAGCGGGGGGTCCCCAACCCTCACAGATACGCAGTATTTT. Translating it yields CASIPSGGSPTLTDTQYF.

V and J are TRBV28 and TRBJ1-2; 8 positions agree with TRBD1. With V trimmed by 8 bases and J by 4 bases, 9 bases remained unmatched. Germline V gives CDR1 MDHEN, CDR2 SYDVKM. The CDR3 consists of 14 residues. This chain's CDR3 is CASSGGASRYGYTF. DNA of the CDR3: TGTGCCAGCTCAGGGGGCGCGTCACGCTATGGCTACACCTTC.

This chain connects TRBV6-1 to TRBJ1-2, with 7 bases that match TRBD1. Germline CDR1 reads MNHNS; CDR2 reads SASEGT. The trim removed 6 bases at V and 2 bases at J, leaving 3 bases unmatched. This CDR3 comprises 13 residues. CDR3 protein: CASRRGQNYGYTF. The DNA for the CDR3 is TGTGCCAGCAGGCGGGGACAGAACTATGGCTACACCTTC.

The J gene is TRBJ2-3, the V gene TRBV5-1; 8 bases fit TRBD2. This CDR3 has 15 amino acids. Trimming at V came to 0 bases and at J to 4 bases, leaving 4 bases not matched to a gene. The germline V gene has CDR1 SGHRS and CDR2 YFSETQ. The CDR3, as DNA: TGCGCCAGCAGCTTGGGAACTAGCGGCCCAGATACGCAGTATTTT. Encoded protein: CASSLGTSGPDTQYF.

This chain's CDR3 is CASAFQGWEDTQYF. CDR3 nucleotide sequence: TGTGCCAGCGCGTTTCAGGGCTGGGAAGATACGCAGTATTTT. V usage is TRBV2 and J usage is TRBJ2-3, with D possibly matching TRBD1 (5 bases). Germline values: CDR1 SNHLY, CDR2 FYNNEI. The CDR3 is 14 residues long. Between the trimmed V and J ends, which lost 8 bases and 5 bases, there was a span of 17 bases.

This clone appeared a single time. V usage is TRBV5-1 and J usage is TRBJ1-5; D may be TRBD1 (5 bases). The germline V and J ends were trimmed by 4 bases and 2 bases, with 19 bases remaining between them. Germline V gene sequence: CDR1 SGHRS, CDR2 YFSETQ. CDR3 length equals 17 residues. The CDR3 here is CASSPQRGNSCNQPQHF. Written as DNA, the CDR3 is TGCGCCAGCAGCCCTCAACGGGGGAACAGTTGCAATCAGCCCCAGCATTTT.

The V gene is TRBV11-2, the J gene TRBJ2-7; D is possibly TRBD1 (6 bases). Looked up from germline, CDR1 is SGHAT and CDR2 is FQNNGV. The V end lost 4 bases, the J end lost 4 bases, and 8 bases lay between the germline ends. The CDR3 spans 12 residues. CDR3 coding DNA: TGTGCCAGCAGCTCGACAGGATACGAGCAGTACTTC. As protein: CASSSTGYEQYF.

The genes are TRBV30 and TRBJ2-7; 8 positions match TRBD1. Per germline, CDR1 GTSNPN and CDR2 SVGIG (reference sequence). The CDR3 spans 13 residues. The ends lost 1 base at V and 6 bases at J; junction bases unmatched: 5. For the CDR3, the DNA is TGTGCCTGGAGTGGACAGGGGCATGGCGAGCAGTACTTC. It specifies CAWSGQGHGEQYF.

The chain joins TRBV27 to TRBJ2-5, with 15 bases matching TRBD2. The CDR3 is 16 amino acids. Germline CDR1 reads MNHEY; CDR2 reads SMNVEV (reference sequence). Unmatched junction bases numbered 9, after V lost 8 bases and J lost 5 bases. The CDR3 is CASALAGTSGRETQYF. The DNA of the CDR3 is TGTGCCAGCGCCCTTGCCGGGACTAGCGGGAGGGAGACCCAGTACTTC.

This clone was seen a few times. The CDR3 coding sequence is TGTGCCAGCAGTTTCAGGGGTACGACCTACGAGCAGTACTTC. Its translation: CASSFRGTTYEQYF. The V and J genes are TRBV28 and TRBJ2-7; D is perhaps TRBD1 (6 bases). Germline CDR1 is MDHEN and CDR2 is SYDVKM. Trimming cost V 3 bases and J 2 bases, with 11 bases left between them. The CDR3 contains 14 residues.

This clone was seen just once. The gene calls are TRBV30 and TRBJ2-3; 9 bases line up with TRBD2. The CDR3 consists of 14 residues. Germline-derived CDR1 and CDR2 are GTSNPN and SVGIG (reference sequence). Germline trimming cut 3 bases from V and 6 bases from J; bases unmatched to any gene: 7. CDR3 nucleotides: TGTGCCTGGAGCTTCTACAGCGGGAGGGATACGCAGTATTTT. It codes for CAWSFYSGRDTQYF.

The J gene is TRBJ2-7, the V gene TRBV6-1, with TRBD1 as a possible D gene (5 bases). The CDR3 length is 13 residues. CDR1 MNHNS and CDR2 SASEGT come from the germline V gene. Trimming removed 6 bases from V and 5 bases from J, with 14 bases in between. This CDR3 is CASRTGQLHEQYF. The CDR3 DNA follows: TGTGCCAGCAGAACAGGACAACTACACGAGCAGTACTTC.

The CDR3 sequence is CASSLFRVSYGYTF. The CDR3 DNA reads as TGTGCCAGCAGTTTGTTCAGGGTTAGCTATGGCTACACCTTC. J is TRBJ1-2 and V is TRBV28, with TRBD1 as a possible D gene (5 bases). Germline CDR1 MDHEN, CDR2 SYDVKM. V was clipped by 3 bases and J by 4 bases, with 12 bases between them. This CDR3 is 14 amino acids long.

CDR3 amino acids: CASSVGGLRAKNIQYF. The CDR3 DNA follows: TGTGCCAGCAGCGTAGGAGGCCTTCGGGCCAAAAACATTCAGTACTTC. The gene calls are TRBV9 and TRBJ2-4; D uncertain. V lost 0 bases and J lost 1, with 11 bases in between. The CDR3 spans 16 residues. The germline V gene encodes CDR1 SGDLS and CDR2 YYNGEE.